The source of this T cell receptor (beta chain) is a study of T cells after somatic rescue of genetic block. By sample fraction, this clone is medium-sized. Clones were read by immunoSEQ multiplex PCR, and TCRdb kept only the in-frame ones, dropping some. The table has 15,000 or so clones, roughly 72% seen once. The sample taken for sequencing was peripheral blood mononuclear cells (PBMCs). The receptor comes from a man aged 18 to 29.

CDR3 in amino acids: CASRLDRHSGNTIYF. CDR3 DNA: TGTGCCAGCAGATTAGACAGGCACTCTGGAAACACCATATATTTT. V is TRBV6-6 and J is TRBJ1-3; D perhaps matches TRBD1 (6 bases). The germline V and J ends were trimmed by 6 bases and 0 bases, with 12 bases remaining between them. The CDR3 totals 15 residues. CDR1 MNHNY and CDR2 SVGAGI come from the germline V gene (reference sequence).